The sequence of this T cell receptor (beta chain) was determined in a study of T cells after yellow fever vaccination. Study findings and constraints: On re-exposure, the response was weaker but peaked faster, at day 5 versus 15. Subsequent booster samples again held most clones from primary vaccination (around 96% CD4, over 80% CD8).

This clonotype was recorded at least ten times. Its target is unknown. Making TCR cDNA involved 5'RACE template switching, which added UMIs and a universal primer site. TCRdb re-derived calls from the 5' RACE reads in MiXCR, one entry per CDR3 protein. The sample includes a few hundred thousand distinct CDR3 sequences, 7% to 9% of them seen just once. CDR1 is SGHTA and CDR2 is FQGNSA in the germline V gene. V lost 5 bases to trimming and J lost 10 bases; unmatched junction nucleotides: 7. This CDR3 spans 12 amino acids. This TCR was sampled from a man aged 18 to 30 who received the YFV17D yellow fever vaccine. The rearrangement links TRBV7-2 to TRBJ2-7; 8 bases are a match to TRBD1. Source: PBMCs, taken approximately 40 days after the first yellow fever vaccination. CDR3 bases: TGTGCCAGCAGCCGTTCAGGGGGCGACCAGTACTTC. Protein product: CASSRSGGDQYF. Full variable domain (remainder filled in from reference TRBV7-2 and TRBJ2-7): GAGVSQSPSNKVTEKGKDVELRCDPISGHTALYWYRQSLGQGLEFLIYFQGNSAPDKSGLPSDRFSAERTGGSVSTLTIQRTQQEDSAVYLCASSRSGGDQYFGPGTRLTVT.